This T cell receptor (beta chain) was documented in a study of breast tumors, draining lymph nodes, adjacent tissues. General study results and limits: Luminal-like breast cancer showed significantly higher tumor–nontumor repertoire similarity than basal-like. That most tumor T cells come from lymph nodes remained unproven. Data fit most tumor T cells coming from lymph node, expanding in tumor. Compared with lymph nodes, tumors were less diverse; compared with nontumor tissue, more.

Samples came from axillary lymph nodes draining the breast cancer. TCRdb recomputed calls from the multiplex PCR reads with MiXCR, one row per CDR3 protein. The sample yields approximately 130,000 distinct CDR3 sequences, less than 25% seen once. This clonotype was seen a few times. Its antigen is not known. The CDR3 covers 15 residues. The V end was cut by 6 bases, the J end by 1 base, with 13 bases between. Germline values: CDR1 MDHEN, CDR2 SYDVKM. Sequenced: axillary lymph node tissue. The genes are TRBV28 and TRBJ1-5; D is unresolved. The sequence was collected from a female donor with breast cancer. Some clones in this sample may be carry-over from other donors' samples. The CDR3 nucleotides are TGTGCCAGCAGATCGTCGGTCGAGAGCAATCAGCCCCAGCATTTT. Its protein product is CASRSSVESNQPQHF.